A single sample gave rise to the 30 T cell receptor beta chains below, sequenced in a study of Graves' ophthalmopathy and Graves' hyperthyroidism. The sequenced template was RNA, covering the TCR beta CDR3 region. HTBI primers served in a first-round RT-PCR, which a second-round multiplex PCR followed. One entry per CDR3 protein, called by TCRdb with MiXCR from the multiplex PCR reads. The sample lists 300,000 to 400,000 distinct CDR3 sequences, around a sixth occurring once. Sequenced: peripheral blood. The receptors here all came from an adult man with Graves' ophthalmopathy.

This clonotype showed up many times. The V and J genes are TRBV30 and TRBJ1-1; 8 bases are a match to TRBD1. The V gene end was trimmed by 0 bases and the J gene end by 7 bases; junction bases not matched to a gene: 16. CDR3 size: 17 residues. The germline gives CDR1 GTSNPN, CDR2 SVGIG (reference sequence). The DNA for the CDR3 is TGTGCCTGGAGTGTACTCGGCGGCGGCAGGGGGCTTGGTGAAGCTTTCTTT. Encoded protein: CAWSVLGGGRGLGEAFF.

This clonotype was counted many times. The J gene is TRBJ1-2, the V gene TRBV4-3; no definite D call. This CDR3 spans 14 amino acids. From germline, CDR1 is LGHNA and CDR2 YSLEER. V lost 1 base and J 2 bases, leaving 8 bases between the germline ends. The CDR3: CASSQGQANYGYTF. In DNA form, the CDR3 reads TGCGCCAGCAGCCAAGGTCAGGCCAACTATGGCTACACCTTC.

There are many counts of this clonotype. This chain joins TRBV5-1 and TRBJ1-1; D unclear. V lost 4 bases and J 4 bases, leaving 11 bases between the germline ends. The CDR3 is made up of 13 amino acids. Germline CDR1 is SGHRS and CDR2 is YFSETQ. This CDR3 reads CASSLGLVTEAFF. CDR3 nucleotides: TGCGCCAGCAGCCTCGGACTGGTCACTGAAGCTTTCTTT.

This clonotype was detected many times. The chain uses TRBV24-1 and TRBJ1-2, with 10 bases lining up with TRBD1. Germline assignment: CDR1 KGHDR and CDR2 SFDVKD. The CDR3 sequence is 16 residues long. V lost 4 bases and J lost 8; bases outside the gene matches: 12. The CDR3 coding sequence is TGTGCCACCAGTGACACTACCGGGACAGGGGCCGGCGGCTACACCTTC. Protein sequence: CATSDTTGTGAGGYTF.

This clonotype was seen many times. The CDR3: CASSYSPGATNTEAFF. CDR3 sequence (DNA): TGTGCCAGCAGTTACTCTCCAGGGGCGACGAACACTGAAGCTTTCTTT. The chain links TRBV6-5 to TRBJ1-1; D is perhaps TRBD1 (6 bases). V was pared by 0 bases and J by 1 base, with 12 bases between. There are 16 residues in the CDR3. Per germline, CDR1 MNHEY and CDR2 SVGAGI.

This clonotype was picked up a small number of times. CDR3 sequence reads: CATSRRTGSNQPQHF. CDR3 bases: TGTGCCACCAGCAGAAGGACAGGTAGCAATCAGCCCCAGCATTTT. The chain has TRBV15 and TRBJ1-5; 7 bases are a match to TRBD1. Germline V gene data show CDR1 as LNHNV and CDR2 as YYDKDF (reference sequence). The CDR3 length is 15 residues. Losses at the gene ends were 2 bases for V and 0 bases for J; bases not matched to a gene: 1. Looking up the rest from reference TRBV15 and TRBJ1-5 gives the full variable domain: DAMVIQNPRYQVTQFGKPVTLSCSQTLNHNVMYWYQQKSSQAPKLLFHYYDKDFNNEADTPDNFQSRRPNTSFCFLDIRSPGLGDTAMYLCATSRRTGSNQPQHFGDGTRLSIL.

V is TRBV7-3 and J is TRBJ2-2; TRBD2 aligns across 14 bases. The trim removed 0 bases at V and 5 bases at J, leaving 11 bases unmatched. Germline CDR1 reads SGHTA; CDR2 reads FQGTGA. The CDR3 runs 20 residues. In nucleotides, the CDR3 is TGTGCCAGCAGCTTAACGCCACTGGGACTAGCGGGAGTAGGGACCGGGGAGCTGTTTTTT. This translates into CASSLTPLGLAGVGTGELFF.

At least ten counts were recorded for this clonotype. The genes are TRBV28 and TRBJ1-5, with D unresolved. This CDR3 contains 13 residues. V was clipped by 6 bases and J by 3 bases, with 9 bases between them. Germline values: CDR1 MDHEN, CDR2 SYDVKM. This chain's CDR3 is CASSDTINQPQHF. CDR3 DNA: TGTGCCAGCAGCGACACTATCAATCAGCCCCAGCATTTT.

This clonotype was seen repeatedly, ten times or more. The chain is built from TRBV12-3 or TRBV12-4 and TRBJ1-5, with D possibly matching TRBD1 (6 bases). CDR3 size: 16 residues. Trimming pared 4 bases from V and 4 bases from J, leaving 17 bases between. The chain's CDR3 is CASSSAAQGRNQPQHF. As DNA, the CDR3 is TGTGCCAGCAGTTCTGCTGCACAGGGCCGAAATCAGCCCCAGCATTTT.

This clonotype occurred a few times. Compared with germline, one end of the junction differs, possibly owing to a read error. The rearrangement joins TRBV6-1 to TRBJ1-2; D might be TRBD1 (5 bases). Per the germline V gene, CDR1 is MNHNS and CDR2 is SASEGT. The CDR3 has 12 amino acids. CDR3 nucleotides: TGTGCCAGCGAGGCCGTGGGACTTGGCTACAGCTTC. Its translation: CASEAVGLGYSF.

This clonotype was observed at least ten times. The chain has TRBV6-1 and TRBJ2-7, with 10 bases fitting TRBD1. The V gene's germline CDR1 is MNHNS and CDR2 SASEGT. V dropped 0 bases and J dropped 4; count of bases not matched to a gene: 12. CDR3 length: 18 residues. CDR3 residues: CASSEASMGTGEKYEQYF. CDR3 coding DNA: TGTGCCAGCAGTGAAGCCAGCATGGGGACAGGGGAAAAGTACGAGCAGTACTTC.

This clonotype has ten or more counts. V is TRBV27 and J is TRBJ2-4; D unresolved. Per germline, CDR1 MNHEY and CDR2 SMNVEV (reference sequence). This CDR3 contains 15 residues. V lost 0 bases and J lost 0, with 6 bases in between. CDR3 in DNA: TGTGCCAGCAGTTTATCCGCGGCAGCCAAAAACATTCAGTACTTC. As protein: CASSLSAAAKNIQYF.

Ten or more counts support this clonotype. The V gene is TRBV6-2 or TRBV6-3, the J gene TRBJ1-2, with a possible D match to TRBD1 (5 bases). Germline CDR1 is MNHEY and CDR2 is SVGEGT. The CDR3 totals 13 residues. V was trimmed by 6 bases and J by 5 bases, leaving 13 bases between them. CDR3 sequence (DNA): TGTGCCAGCAGCCCCGAGACAGTTTATGGCTACACCTTC. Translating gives CASSPETVYGYTF.

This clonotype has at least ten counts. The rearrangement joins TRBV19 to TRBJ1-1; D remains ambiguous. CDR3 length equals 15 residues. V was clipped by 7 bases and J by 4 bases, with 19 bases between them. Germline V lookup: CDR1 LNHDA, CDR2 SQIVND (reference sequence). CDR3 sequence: CASIPVKASGTEAFF. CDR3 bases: TGTGCCAGTATCCCAGTTAAGGCGTCGGGCACTGAAGCTTTCTTT.

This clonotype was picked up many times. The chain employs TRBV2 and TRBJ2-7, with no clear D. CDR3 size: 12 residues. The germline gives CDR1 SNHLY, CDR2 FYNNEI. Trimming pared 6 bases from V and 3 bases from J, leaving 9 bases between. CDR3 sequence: CASSWTGYEQYF. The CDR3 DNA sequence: TGTGCCAGCAGCTGGACGGGCTACGAGCAGTACTTC.

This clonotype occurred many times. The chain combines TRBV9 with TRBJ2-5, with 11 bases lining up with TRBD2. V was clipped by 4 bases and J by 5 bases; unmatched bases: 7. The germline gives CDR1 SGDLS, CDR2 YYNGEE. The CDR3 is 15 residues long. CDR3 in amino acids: CASSRSGRVAETQYF. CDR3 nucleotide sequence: TGTGCCAGCAGCCGTAGCGGGAGGGTAGCTGAGACCCAGTACTTC.

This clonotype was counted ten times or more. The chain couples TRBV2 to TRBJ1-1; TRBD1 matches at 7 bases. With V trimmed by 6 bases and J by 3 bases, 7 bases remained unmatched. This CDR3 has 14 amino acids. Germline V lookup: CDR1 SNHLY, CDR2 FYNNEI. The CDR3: CASREGTDHTEAFF. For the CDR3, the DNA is TGTGCCAGCAGGGAGGGGACAGACCACACTGAAGCTTTCTTT. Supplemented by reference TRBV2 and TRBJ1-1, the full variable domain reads EPEVTQTPSHQVTQMGQEVILRCVPISNHLYFYWYRQILGQKVEFLVSFYNNEISEKSEIFDDQFSVERPDGSNFTLKIRSTKLEDSAMYFCASREGTDHTEAFFGQGTRLTVV.

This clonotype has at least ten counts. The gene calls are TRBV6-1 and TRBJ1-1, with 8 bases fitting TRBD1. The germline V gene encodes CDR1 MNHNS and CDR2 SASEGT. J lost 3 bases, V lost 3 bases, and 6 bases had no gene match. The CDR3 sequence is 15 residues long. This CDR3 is CASSEGRGLDTEAFF. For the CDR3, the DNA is TGTGCCAGCAGTGAGGGCAGGGGGCTCGACACTGAAGCTTTCTTT.

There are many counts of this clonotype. CDR3 loop: CASSQASGGRGEQYF. Written as DNA, the CDR3 is TGTGCCAGCAGCCAAGCATCTGGAGGACGAGGTGAGCAGTACTTC. The chain links TRBV4-2 to TRBJ2-7, with D perhaps TRBD2 (5 bases). The CDR3 extends over 15 amino acids. V lost 1 base and J lost 7, with 17 bases in between. Germline V CDR1 and CDR2: LGHNA, YNFKEQ.

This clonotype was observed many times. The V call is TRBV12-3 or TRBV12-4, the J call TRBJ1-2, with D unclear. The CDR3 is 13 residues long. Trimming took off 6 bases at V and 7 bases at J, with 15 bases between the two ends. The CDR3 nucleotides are TGTGCCAGCAGCCTCTTCCTGTTTGGTGGCTACACCTTC. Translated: CASSLFLFGGYTF.

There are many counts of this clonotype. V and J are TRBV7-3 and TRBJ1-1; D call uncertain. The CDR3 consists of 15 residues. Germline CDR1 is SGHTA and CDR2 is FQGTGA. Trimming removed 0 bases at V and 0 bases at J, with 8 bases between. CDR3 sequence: CASSLTMGMNTEAFF. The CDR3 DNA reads TGTGCCAGCAGCTTAACGATGGGGATGAACACTGAAGCTTTCTTT.

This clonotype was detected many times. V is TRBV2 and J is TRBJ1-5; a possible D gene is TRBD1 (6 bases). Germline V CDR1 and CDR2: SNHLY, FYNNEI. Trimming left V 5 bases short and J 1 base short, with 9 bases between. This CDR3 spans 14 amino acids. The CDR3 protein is CASSQGKSNQPQHF. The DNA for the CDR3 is TGTGCCAGCAGTCAGGGGAAAAGCAATCAGCCCCAGCATTTT. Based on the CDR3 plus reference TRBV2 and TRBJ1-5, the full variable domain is EPEVTQTPSHQVTQMGQEVILRCVPISNHLYFYWYRQILGQKVEFLVSFYNNEISEKSEIFDDQFSVERPDGSNFTLKIRSTKLEDSAMYFCASSQGKSNQPQHFGDGTRLSIL.

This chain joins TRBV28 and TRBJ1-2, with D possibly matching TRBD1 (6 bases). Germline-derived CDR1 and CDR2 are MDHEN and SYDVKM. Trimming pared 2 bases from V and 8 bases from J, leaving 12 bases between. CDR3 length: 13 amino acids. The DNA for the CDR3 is TGTGCCAGCAGTTTAGGACAGTTACAGGGCTACACCTTC. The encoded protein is CASSLGQLQGYTF.

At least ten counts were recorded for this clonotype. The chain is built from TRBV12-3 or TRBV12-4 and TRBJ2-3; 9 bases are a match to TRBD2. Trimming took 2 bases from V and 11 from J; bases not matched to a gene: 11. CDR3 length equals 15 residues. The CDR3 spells CASSLRGGDGSRQYF. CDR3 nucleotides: TGTGCCAGCAGTTTACGCGGGGGGGACGGATCGCGGCAGTATTTT.

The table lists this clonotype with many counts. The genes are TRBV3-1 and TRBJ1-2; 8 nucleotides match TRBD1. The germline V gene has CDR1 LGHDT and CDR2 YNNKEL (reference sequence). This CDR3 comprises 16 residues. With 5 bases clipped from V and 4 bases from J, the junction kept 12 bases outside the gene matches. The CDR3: CASSYRSGGASYGYTF. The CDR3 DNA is TGTGCCAGCAGCTATCGGTCAGGGGGCGCGAGCTATGGCTACACCTTC.

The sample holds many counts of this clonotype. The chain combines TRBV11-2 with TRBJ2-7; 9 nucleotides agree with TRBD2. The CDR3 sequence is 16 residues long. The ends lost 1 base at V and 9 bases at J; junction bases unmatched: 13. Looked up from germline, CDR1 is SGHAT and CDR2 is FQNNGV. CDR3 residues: CASSLVPGLAHSAQYF. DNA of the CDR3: TGTGCCAGCAGCTTAGTACCGGGACTAGCCCACTCGGCGCAGTACTTC.

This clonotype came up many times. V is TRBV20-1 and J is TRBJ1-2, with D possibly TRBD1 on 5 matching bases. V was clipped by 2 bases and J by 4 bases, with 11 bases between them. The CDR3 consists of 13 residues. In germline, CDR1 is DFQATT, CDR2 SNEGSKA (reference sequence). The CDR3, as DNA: TGCAGTGCTAGATACCGGGGGGGCTATGGCTACACCTTC. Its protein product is CSARYRGGYGYTF.

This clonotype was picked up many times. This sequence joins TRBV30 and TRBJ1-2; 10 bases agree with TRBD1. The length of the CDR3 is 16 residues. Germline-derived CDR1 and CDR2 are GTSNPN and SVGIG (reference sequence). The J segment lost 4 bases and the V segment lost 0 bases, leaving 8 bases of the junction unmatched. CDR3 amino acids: CAWSVLRTGGSYGYTF. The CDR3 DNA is TGTGCCTGGAGTGTCCTTAGGACAGGGGGTTCCTATGGCTACACCTTC.

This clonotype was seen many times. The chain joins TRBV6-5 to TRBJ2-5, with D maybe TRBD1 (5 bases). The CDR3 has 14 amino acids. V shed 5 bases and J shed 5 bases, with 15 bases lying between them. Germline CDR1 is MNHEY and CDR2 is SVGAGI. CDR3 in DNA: TGTGCCAGCAGTACTCCCAACCACAGGGAGACCCAGTACTTC. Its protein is CASSTPNHRETQYF.

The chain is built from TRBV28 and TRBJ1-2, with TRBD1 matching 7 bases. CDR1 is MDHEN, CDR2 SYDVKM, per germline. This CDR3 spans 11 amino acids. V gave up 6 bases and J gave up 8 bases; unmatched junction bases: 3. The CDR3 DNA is TGTGCCAGCAGGGGACAGACGGGCTACACCTTC. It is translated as CASRGQTGYTF.